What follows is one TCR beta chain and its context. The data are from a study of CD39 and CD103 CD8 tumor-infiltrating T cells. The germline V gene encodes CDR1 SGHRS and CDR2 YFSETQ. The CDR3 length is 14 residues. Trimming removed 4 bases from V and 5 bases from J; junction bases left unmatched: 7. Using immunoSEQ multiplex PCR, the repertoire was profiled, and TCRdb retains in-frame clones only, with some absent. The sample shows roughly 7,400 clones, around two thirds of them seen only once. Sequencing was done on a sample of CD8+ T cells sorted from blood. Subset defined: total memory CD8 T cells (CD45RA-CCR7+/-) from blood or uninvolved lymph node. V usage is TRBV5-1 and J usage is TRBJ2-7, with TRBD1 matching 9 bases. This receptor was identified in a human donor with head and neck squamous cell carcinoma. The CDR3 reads CASSPGQGQDEQYF. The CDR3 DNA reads TGCGCCAGCAGCCCGGGACAGGGTCAAGACGAGCAGTACTTC. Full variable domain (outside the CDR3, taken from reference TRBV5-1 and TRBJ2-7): KAGVTQTPRYLIKTRGQQVTLSCSPISGHRSVSWYQQTPGQGLQFLFEYFSETQRNKGNFPGRFSGRQFSNSRSEMNVSTLELGDSALYLCASSPGQGQDEQYFGPGTRLTVT.